The present TCR beta chain was sequenced within a study of identical twins. Healthy Caucasians provided all donations. From the 5' RACE reads, TCRdb called clonotypes with MiXCR, one entry per CDR3 protein. This sample carries 350,000 or so distinct CDR3 sequences, approximately 8.7% of them seen once, and the ten largest clones take approximately 8.9%. Of note for this clonotype: Antigen: not known.

Looked up from germline, CDR1 is SQVTM and CDR2 is ANQGSEA. The CDR3 has 17 residues. Trimming removed 0 bases at V and 4 bases at J, with 19 bases between. Overall study findings and caveats: Conclusions rested on cross-sectional statistics rather than following the same donors.

The receptor's source is a woman aged 50 to 60 in good health. The specimen sequenced was naive T cells sorted from blood. The chain links TRBV29-1 to TRBJ2-1; D is possibly TRBD1 or TRBD2 (5 bases each). CDR3 protein: CSVEERTTGTTYNEQFF. CDR3 DNA sequence: TGCAGCGTTGAAGAGCGTACGACCGGGACCACATACAATGAGCAGTTCTTC.